Below, 19 T cell receptor beta chains from the same sample are listed, as sequenced in a study of blood T cell repertoires in COVID-19. The method was immunoSEQ multiplex PCR; TCRdb's version includes in-frame clones alone and lacks a portion of them. The sample gives 85,000 to 130,000 clones, about four fifths of which show up once; about 5% is in the top ten. The sample was peripheral blood. All receptors come from a man aged 55 to 70 with acute or convalescent COVID-19.

The rearrangement joins TRBV5-1 to TRBJ2-2; TRBD1 agrees at 9 bases. The CDR3 consists of 15 residues. Germline V gene data show CDR1 as SGHRS and CDR2 as YFSETQ. Trimming took 3 bases from V and 6 from J; bases not matched to a gene: 6. The CDR3 sequence: CASSWPGQGAGELFF. The DNA for the CDR3 is TGCGCCAGCAGCTGGCCGGGACAGGGCGCCGGGGAGCTGTTTTTT.

The rearrangement links TRBV5-8 to TRBJ1-5, with TRBD1 identical over 10 bases. From germline, CDR1 is SGHTS and CDR2 YDEGEE. CDR3 length equals 15 residues. J was trimmed by 6 bases and V by 6 bases; bases with no gene match: 9. The CDR3 DNA sequence: TGTGCCAGCACCTCCGGGACAGGGGCTGGTCAGCCCCAGCATTTT. Its translation is CASTSGTGAGQPQHF.

In this sample, this clone turned up once. V and J are TRBV7-2 and TRBJ1-2, with 7 bases that match TRBD1. With V trimmed by 3 bases and J by 7 bases, 14 bases remained unmatched. The CDR3 has 16 amino acids. Germline CDR1 is SGHTA and CDR2 is FQGNSA. In DNA form, the CDR3 reads TGTGCCAGCAGCTTTTCGGATCTACGAGGGGGCTCTGGCTACACCTTC. This encodes CASSFSDLRGGSGYTF.

V and J are TRBV7-2 and TRBJ2-5; a weak D match, TRBD1 (6 bases). Germline V CDR1 and CDR2: SGHTA, FQGNSA. Trimming pared 1 base from V and 1 base from J, leaving 7 bases between. This CDR3 is 14 amino acids long. Written as DNA, the CDR3 is TGTGCCAGCAGCTTAGGACAGGCCCAAGAGACCCAGTACTTC. Protein sequence: CASSLGQAQETQYF.

This clone was seen only once. The chain joins TRBV10-3 to TRBJ1-5, with 7 bases identical to TRBD1. V lost 4 bases, J lost 3 bases, and 6 bases stayed unmatched. The CDR3 is 15 residues long. Germline CDR1 and CDR2: ENHRY and SYGVKD. The CDR3 DNA reads as TGTGCCATCAGTGCCTCGGGACAGTACAATCAGCCCCAGCATTTT. Amino acids: CAISASGQYNQPQHF.

The chain couples TRBV6-5 to TRBJ1-1; D might be TRBD1 (6 bases). The CDR3 sequence is 15 residues long. With 4 bases removed from V and 0 bases from J, the gap between germline ends came to 12 bases. CDR1 is MNHEY and CDR2 is SVGAGI in the germline V gene. CDR3: CASSSGQSMNTEAFF. CDR3 DNA: TGTGCCAGCAGTTCTGGACAGAGTATGAACACTGAAGCTTTCTTT.

V and J are TRBV6-1 and TRBJ2-1, with 8 bases matching TRBD1. Losses at the gene ends were 2 bases for V and 4 bases for J; bases not matched to a gene: 10. The CDR3 spans 17 residues. Per the germline V gene, CDR1 is MNHNS and CDR2 is SASEGT. The CDR3 DNA reads as TGTGCCAGCAGTGAATTTTCGAGACAGGGGCGATACAATGAGCAGTTCTTC. The encoded protein is CASSEFSRQGRYNEQFF.

The rearrangement links TRBV13 to TRBJ1-3; D might be TRBD1 (5 bases). V was pared by 3 bases and J by 3 bases, with 15 bases between. The CDR3 has 16 residues. CDR1 is PRHDT, CDR2 FYEKMQ, per germline (reference sequence). The CDR3 region has the DNA TGTGCCAGCAGCTTCGTCCAAGTGGGGCGTGGAAACACCATATATTTT. As protein: CASSFVQVGRGNTIYF.

The V gene is TRBV10-3, the J gene TRBJ1-1, with 7 bases lining up with TRBD1. V was clipped by 3 bases and J by 6 bases; unmatched bases: 16. There are 17 residues in the CDR3. The germline gives CDR1 ENHRY, CDR2 SYGVKD. The CDR3 reads CAISEASGRQGRPEAFF. The CDR3 nucleotides read TGTGCCATCAGTGAAGCTTCCGGGCGACAGGGTCGACCTGAAGCTTTCTTT.

This clone was counted a few times. The chain employs TRBV27 and TRBJ1-5; a possible D gene is TRBD1 (5 bases). Trimming removed 8 bases from V and 6 bases from J, with 14 bases in between. Germline V CDR1 and CDR2: MNHEY, SMNVEV (reference sequence). The CDR3 has 13 amino acids. CDR3 DNA sequence: TGTGCCAGCTCGGGGGTGCTAGGTCAGCCCCAGCATTTT. The encoded protein is CASSGVLGQPQHF.

This chain joins TRBV30 and TRBJ1-2; 8 positions match TRBD1. The CDR3 runs to 14 residues. Germline V lookup: CDR1 GTSNPN, CDR2 SVGIG (reference sequence). The J segment lost 2 bases and the V segment lost 7 bases, leaving 9 bases of the junction unmatched. DNA for the CDR3: TGTGCCTATGCCCCCGGGACAGGCAACTATGGCTACACCTTC. It encodes CAYAPGTGNYGYTF.

The chain combines TRBV19 with TRBJ1-2; D gene ambiguous. Trimming took 0 bases from V and 6 from J, leaving 11 bases between them. From germline, CDR1 is LNHDA and CDR2 SQIVND (reference sequence). The CDR3 has 14 residues. CDR3 protein: CASSIDGVGDGYTF. As DNA, the CDR3 is TGTGCCAGTAGTATAGATGGTGTGGGCGATGGCTACACCTTC.

The chain uses TRBV12-5 and TRBJ1-1, with 8 bases that match TRBD1. In germline, CDR1 is LGHNT, CDR2 FRNRAP. Germline trimming cut 6 bases from V and 5 bases from J; bases unmatched to any gene: 11. The CDR3 has 15 residues. The CDR3 reads CASGQRQGRLTEAFF. For the CDR3, the DNA is TGTGCTAGTGGCCAAAGACAGGGGCGATTGACTGAAGCTTTCTTT.

The gene calls are TRBV19 and TRBJ2-1; 9 bases are a match to TRBD1. Per germline, CDR1 LNHDA and CDR2 SQIVND (reference sequence). V lost 6 bases to trimming and J lost 15 bases; unmatched junction nucleotides: 9. This CDR3 spans 12 amino acids. The CDR3 reads CASRPGTGRSFF. CDR3 bases: TGTGCCAGTAGGCCCGGGACAGGGAGGTCGTTCTTC.

V and J are TRBV9 and TRBJ1-1, with 9 positions matching TRBD1. With 3 bases clipped from V and 10 bases from J, the junction kept 7 bases outside the gene matches. Per germline, CDR1 SGDLS and CDR2 YYNGEE. CDR3 size: 13 residues. The DNA of the CDR3 is TGTGCCAGCAGCGCAAGGGACAGGGATCGAGCTTTCTTT. Protein: CASSARDRDRAFF.

The chain has TRBV5-1 and TRBJ1-5; TRBD1 might be the D (6 bases). The CDR3 totals 15 residues. Trimming pared 0 bases from V and 8 bases from J, leaving 15 bases between. Germline CDR1 SGHRS, CDR2 YFSETQ. In DNA, the CDR3 is TGCGCCAGCAGCTTGGAGGGGGGGCCGGGCGAGCCCCAGCATTTT. This encodes CASSLEGGPGEPQHF.

This clone was seen a handful of times. The rearrangement links TRBV10-3 to TRBJ2-1, with 10 bases that match TRBD1. Germline CDR1 and CDR2: ENHRY and SYGVKD. J gave up 6 bases and V 6 bases, and 8 bases lay outside the gene matches. There are 15 residues in the CDR3. The CDR3, as DNA: TGTGCCATCAGACCCGGGACAGGGGTCTTCAATGAGCAGTTCTTC. Translation: CAIRPGTGVFNEQFF.

This clone was found many times. The chain joins TRBV4-1 to TRBJ2-4; 9 positions agree with TRBD2. CDR3 size: 18 residues. CDR1 MGHRA and CDR2 YSYEKL come from the germline V gene. J lost 0 bases, V lost 1 base, and 7 bases had no gene match. The CDR3 DNA sequence: TGCGCCAGCAGCCAAGTGAATAGCGGGGGAGTAGCCAAAAACATTCAGTACTTC. Its translation is CASSQVNSGGVAKNIQYF.

The V and J genes are TRBV19 and TRBJ1-2; 9 nucleotides match TRBD1. The V segment lost 9 bases and the J segment 8 bases; nucleotides outside the gene matches: 10. The germline gives CDR1 LNHDA, CDR2 SQIVND (reference sequence). This CDR3 has 13 amino acids. The CDR3 region has the DNA TGTGCCAGAAGGAAACAGGGGGCGGAGGGCTACACCTTC. Translated, it gives CARRKQGAEGYTF. Combining the CDR3 with reference TRBV19 and TRBJ1-2 gives the whole variable domain DGGITQSPKYLFRKEGQNVTLSCEQNLNHDAMYWYRQDPGQGLRLIYYSQIVNDFQKGDIAEGYSVSREKKESFPLTVTSAQKNPTAFYLCARRKQGAEGYTFGSGTRLTVV.